This T cell receptor (beta chain) was recovered during a study of radiotherapy plus CTLA-4 blockade in lung cancer. Only in-frame clones appear in the TCRdb table, and some are missing; sequencing was by immunoSEQ multiplex PCR. This sample yields under 35,000 clones, of which less than 75% are seen a single time; roughly 4.3% belongs to the top ten. CDR1 and CDR2 from the germline V gene are SGHTA and FQGNSA. Losses at the gene ends were 5 bases for V and 8 bases for J; bases not matched to a gene: 11. This CDR3 has 14 residues. The receptor's source is a human donor with non-small cell lung cancer whose response to radiotherapy plus ipilimumab could not be evaluated. The material sequenced was peripheral blood, taken from a patient treated with radiotherapy plus ipilimumab. This chain links TRBV7-2 with TRBJ2-7; 8 bases match TRBD2. The CDR3: CASSPTSGGGKQYF. The CDR3, as DNA: TGTGCCAGCAGCCCCACCTCGGGAGGGGGGAAGCAGTACTTC.